The clone carrying this T cell receptor (beta chain) was observed a single time. Here immunoSEQ multiplex PCR was the method, and the copy in TCRdb shows in-frame clones only, minus some. The sample lists approximately 66,000 clones, approximately 85% occurring once. Trimming cost V 4 bases and J 4 bases; bases outside gene matches: 19. The CDR3 has 20 residues. CDR1 is LGHNA and CDR2 is YNFKEQ in the germline V gene. This record belongs to a study of Tregs in tolerant kidney transplant recipients. J is TRBJ2-3 and V is TRBV4-2; 11 nucleotides line up with TRBD2. This sequence originates from a human donor who received a combined kidney and bone marrow transplant. Sequenced here: Tregs from blood, sampled before the transplant. The CDR3 here is CASSLSFLTSGSGAADTQYF. The CDR3 DNA reads as TGTGCCAGCAGCCTTTCCTTCCTCACTAGCGGGAGTGGGGCCGCAGATACGCAGTATTTT.